This passage covers 9 T cell receptor beta chains from one sample sequenced in a study of cytomegalovirus exposure and HLA in healthy donors. With 60 Vbeta and 13 Jbeta primers, the PCR was carried out. Sequencing was performed with immunoSEQ multiplex PCR; in TCRdb, only in-frame clones are kept and a portion is missing. The data show around 150,000 clones, approximately 86% seen once. The specimen sequenced was PBMCs. The receptors were gathered from a woman aged 18 to 35 in good health and CMV-seronegative.

The chain is built from TRBV11-2 and TRBJ1-2, with 7 positions matching TRBD1. V was pared by 5 bases and J by 4 bases, with 10 bases of the junction left unmatched. Per the germline V gene, CDR1 is SGHAT and CDR2 is FQNNGV. This CDR3 contains 15 residues. This CDR3 is CASSLFLSGGYGYTF. In DNA, the CDR3 is TGTGCCAGCAGCCTTTTTCTGTCAGGGGGCTATGGCTACACCTTC.

The chain links TRBV29-1 to TRBJ2-1; TRBD2 matches at 11 bases. Germline V CDR1 and CDR2: SQVTM, ANQGSEA. This CDR3 comprises 16 residues. Losses at the gene ends were 0 bases for V and 4 bases for J; bases not matched to a gene: 5. Here the CDR3 DNA reads TGCAGCGTTGAAGATCAAGGGACTAGCGGATACAATGAGCAGTTCTTC. Residues: CSVEDQGTSGYNEQFF.

The rearrangement links TRBV30 to TRBJ2-7; 10 positions agree with TRBD1. The CDR3 extends over 17 amino acids. From germline, CDR1 is GTSNPN and CDR2 SVGIG (reference sequence). The V gene end was trimmed by 3 bases and the J gene end by 4 bases; junction bases not matched to a gene: 15. This CDR3 reads CAWRGQGTPRSTYEQYF. DNA of the CDR3: TGTGCCTGGAGGGGACAGGGGACCCCCCGATCGACGTACGAGCAGTACTTC.

The chain is built from TRBV29-1 and TRBJ1-2; 11 nucleotides line up with TRBD1. This CDR3 contains 16 residues. Per germline, CDR1 SQVTM and CDR2 ANQGSEA. The trim removed 7 bases at V and 2 bases at J, leaving 12 bases unmatched. The CDR3 sequence: CSGTDRGHSGNYGYTF. CDR3 DNA: TGCAGCGGTACGGACAGGGGGCATAGTGGGAACTATGGCTACACCTTC.

This chain joins TRBV2 and TRBJ1-1; perhaps TRBD1 as D (5 bases). The CDR3 sequence is 14 residues long. Germline V lookup: CDR1 SNHLY, CDR2 FYNNEI. V gave up 8 bases and J gave up 4 bases, with 17 bases separating them. CDR3 region: CASEGGGGVTEAFF. CDR3 in DNA: TGTGCCAGCGAGGGTGGGGGGGGAGTCACTGAAGCTTTCTTT.

The rearrangement joins TRBV7-2 to TRBJ1-2; 7 bases match TRBD1. The V gene end was trimmed by 5 bases and the J gene end by 2 bases; junction bases not matched to a gene: 11. CDR1 is SGHTA, CDR2 FQGNSA, per germline. The CDR3 runs 16 residues. The CDR3 DNA is TGTGCCAGCAGCACACCGGGACAGCCTATAAACTATGGCTACACCTTC. Protein: CASSTPGQPINYGYTF.

The chain employs TRBV18 and TRBJ2-2, with TRBD1 as a possible D gene (6 bases). V lost 3 bases and J lost 5, with 10 bases in between. Germline CDR1 is KGHSH and CDR2 is LQKENI. The CDR3 runs to 14 residues. The CDR3 here is CASSPGQWTGELFF. The CDR3 DNA sequence: TGTGCCAGCTCACCGGGACAATGGACCGGGGAGCTGTTTTTT.

The chain is built from TRBV5-1 and TRBJ1-3; 8 bases are shared with TRBD1. CDR1 SGHRS and CDR2 YFSETQ come from the germline V gene. V gave up 4 bases and J gave up 2 bases; unmatched junction bases: 2. The CDR3 is 14 amino acids. The CDR3 DNA reads TGCGCCAGCAGCCAGGGGGCGCCTGGAAACACCATATATTTT. Translation: CASSQGAPGNTIYF.

This rearrangement joins TRBV2 to TRBJ2-3; D may be TRBD1 (5 bases). The CDR3 is 14 residues long. The germline CDR1 and CDR2 sequences are SNHLY and FYNNEI. Trimming left V 5 bases short and J 5 bases short, with 14 bases between. CDR3 sequence: CASSPDRSLDTQYF. Here the CDR3 DNA reads TGTGCCAGCAGTCCTGACAGATCCCTAGATACGCAGTATTTT.